This T cell receptor (beta chain) was captured by sequencing in a study of post-analysis software for immune sequencing data. Included in the TCR beta cDNA libraries were unique molecular identifiers. TCRdb re-called the PCR reads with MiXCR, one entry per CDR3 protein. The sample records about 820,000 distinct CDR3 sequences, approximately 53% being singletons. With regard to this clonotype: Its cognate antigen is unknown.

This CDR3 is built from 15 residues. After removal of 5 bases from V and 0 bases from J, the junction contained 5 bases not matched to a gene. General study findings and limits: Samples from a shared batch, those prepared together, strongly co-clustered by F measure. TRBV5-6, TRBV5-1 and TRBV20-1 belonged to a set of roughly 5 TRBV segments that were more frequent in patients than controls.

The chain has TRBV12-3 or TRBV12-4 and TRBJ1-2, with 8 bases matching TRBD1. The clonotype was recovered from a girl aged 5-17 years with multiple sclerosis. The sample consisted of blood. CDR3 sequence: CASSGQGKANYGYTF. CDR3 nucleotides: TGTGCCAGCAGTGGACAGGGAAAAGCTAACTATGGCTACACCTTC.